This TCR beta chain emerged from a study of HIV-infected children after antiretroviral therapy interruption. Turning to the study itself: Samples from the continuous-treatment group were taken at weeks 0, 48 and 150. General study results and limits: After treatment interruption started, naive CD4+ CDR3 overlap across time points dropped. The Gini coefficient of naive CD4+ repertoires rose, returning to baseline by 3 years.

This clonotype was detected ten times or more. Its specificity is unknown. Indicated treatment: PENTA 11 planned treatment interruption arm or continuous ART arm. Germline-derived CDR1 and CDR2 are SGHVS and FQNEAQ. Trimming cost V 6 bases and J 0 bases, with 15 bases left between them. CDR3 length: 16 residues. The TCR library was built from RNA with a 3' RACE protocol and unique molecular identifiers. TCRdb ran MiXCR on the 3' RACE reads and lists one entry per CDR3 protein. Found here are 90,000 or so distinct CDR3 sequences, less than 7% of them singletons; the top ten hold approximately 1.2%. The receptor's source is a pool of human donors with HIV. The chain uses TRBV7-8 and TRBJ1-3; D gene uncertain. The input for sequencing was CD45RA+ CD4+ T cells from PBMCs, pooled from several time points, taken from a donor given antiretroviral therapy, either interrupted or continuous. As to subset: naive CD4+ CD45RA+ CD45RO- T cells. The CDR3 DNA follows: TGTGCCAGCAGGTCCCTTCCCGCCGACTCTGGAAACACCATATATTTT. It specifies CASRSLPADSGNTIYF. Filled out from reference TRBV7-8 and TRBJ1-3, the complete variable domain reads GAGVSQSPRYKVAKRGQDVALRCDPISGHVSLFWYQQALGQGPEFLTYFQNEAQLDKSGLPSDRFFAERPEGSVSTLKIQRTQQEDSAVYLCASRSLPADSGNTIYFGEGSWLTVV.